The clone carrying this T cell receptor (beta chain) was observed a few times. The antigen is unknown. This specimen comes from a study of T cell repertoires in cytomegalovirus infection. Study-level background: A matching HLA type, together with CMV infection, was signaled by public TCR beta signatures. General study findings and limits: The cumulative frequency of public TCR beta families distinguished individuals who carried CMV together with the relevant HLA.

CDR3 size: 16 residues. Germline V gene data show CDR1 as SGHRS and CDR2 as YFSETQ. V lost 2 bases to trimming and J lost 6 bases; unmatched junction nucleotides: 9. MiXCR, run by TCRdb on the reads, gives a single entry per CDR3 protein. Among about 330,000 distinct CDR3 sequences listed, more than 8% were seen once. The TCR originated in a human donor in good health (CMV status not recorded). Some clones in this sample may be carry-over from other donors' samples. The source material was PBMCs. This chain connects TRBV5-1 to TRBJ2-3; 10 bases fit TRBD2. The CDR3 reads CASSLSGGAGTDTQYF. The CDR3 nucleotides are TGCGCCAGCAGCTTAAGCGGGGGGGCCGGGACCGATACGCAGTATTTT.